The source of this T cell receptor (beta chain) is a study of T cells in localized non-small cell lung cancer. CDR1 is SGHRS, CDR2 YFSETQ, per germline. The CDR3 spans 14 residues. V was clipped by 3 bases and J by 4 bases, with 12 bases between them. Profiled with immunoSEQ multiplex PCR; TCRdb holds only in-frame clones, not every one. This table has about 61,000 clones, 80% to 90% appearing once. The receptor was derived from a man aged 40 to 69 with stage I squamous cell lung carcinoma. The sample here was peripheral blood, taken before any cancer treatment. The rearrangement links TRBV5-1 to TRBJ2-3; D is perhaps TRBD2 (6 bases). The CDR3 spells CASSYRLEADTQYF. CDR3 DNA sequence: TGCGCCAGCAGCTATAGACTAGAAGCAGATACGCAGTATTTT.